The source of this T cell receptor beta chain is a study of cytomegalovirus exposure and HLA in healthy donors. About the study: The roughly 130 validation repertoires used the same platform as the roughly 720 first-cohort repertoires (as reported by a later analysis).

Study outcomes and limitations: The study flagged about 160 TCR beta chains as cytomegalovirus-associated. Reported performance of the classifier showed diagnosis of cytomegalovirus status with high specificity and sensitivity.

With respect to this clone: The antigen is undetermined. The junction and the germline gene differ at one end; a read error may be behind it.

Germline V gene sequence: CDR1 SGHVS, CDR2 FQNEAQ. The CDR3 totals 15 residues. This table comes from immunoSEQ multiplex PCR, and its TCRdb copy is limited to in-frame clones, with some not included. The sample has approximately 150,000 clones, roughly nine tenths seen once. The chain has TRBV7-8 and TRBJ2-4; 9 positions match TRBD1. The receptor's source is a woman between 18 and 29 years old in good health and CMV-seropositive. The sample consisted of PBMCs. CDR3 sequence: CASSLSGQGGNIQYF. In DNA, the CDR3 is TGTGCCAGCAGCTTGTCGGGACAGGGCGGAAACATCCAGTACTTC.